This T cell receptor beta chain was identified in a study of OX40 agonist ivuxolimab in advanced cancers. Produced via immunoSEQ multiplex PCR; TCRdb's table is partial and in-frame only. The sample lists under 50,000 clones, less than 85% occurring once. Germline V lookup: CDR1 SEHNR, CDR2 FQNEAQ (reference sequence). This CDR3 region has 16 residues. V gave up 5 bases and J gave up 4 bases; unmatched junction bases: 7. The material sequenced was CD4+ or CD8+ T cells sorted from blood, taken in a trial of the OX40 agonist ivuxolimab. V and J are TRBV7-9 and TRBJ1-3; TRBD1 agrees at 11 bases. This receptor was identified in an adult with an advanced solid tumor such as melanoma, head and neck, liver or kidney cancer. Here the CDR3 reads CASSPGQGAGGNTIYF. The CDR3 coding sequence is TGTGCCAGCAGCCCAGGACAGGGGGCCGGAGGAAACACCATATATTTT.